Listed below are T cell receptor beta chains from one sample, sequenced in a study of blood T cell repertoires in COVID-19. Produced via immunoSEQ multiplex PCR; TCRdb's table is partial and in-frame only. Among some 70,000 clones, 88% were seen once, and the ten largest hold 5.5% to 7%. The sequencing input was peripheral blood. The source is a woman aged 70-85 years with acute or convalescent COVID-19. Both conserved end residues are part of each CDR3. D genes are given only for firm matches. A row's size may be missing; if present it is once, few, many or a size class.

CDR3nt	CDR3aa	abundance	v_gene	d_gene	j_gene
TGTGCCAGCAGTCCAAAAGGACTAGCGGGTAAAGAGACCCAGTACTTC	CASSPKGLAGKETQYF	NA	TRBV11-2	TRBD2	TRBJ2-5
TGTGCCATCAGGGACAGGGACTACAATGAGCAGTTCTTC	CAIRDRDYNEQFF	NA	TRBV10-3	TRBD1	TRBJ2-1
TGTGCCAGCAGTGAGCGTGGGCCGATCTCTGGAAACACCATATATTTT	CASSERGPISGNTIYF	once	TRBV6-1	NA	TRBJ1-3
TGTGCCAGCGTCCTAGGTGCCAGCTCCTATAATTCACCCCTCCACTTT	CASVLGASSYNSPLHF	NA	TRBV28	NA	TRBJ1-6
TGTGCCAGCTCTACCCCCGGGAGCATCTCCTACGAGCAGTACTTC	CASSTPGSISYEQYF	NA	TRBV28	NA	TRBJ2-7
TGTGCCAGCAGGGCCGGGACTAGCGGGGGGGGTCACAATGAGCAGTTCTTC	CASRAGTSGGGHNEQFF	NA	TRBV7-2	TRBD2	TRBJ2-1
TGTGCCAGCAGCCAGGGACAGACCCGGGGGGAGACCCAGTACTTC	CASSQGQTRGETQYF	NA	TRBV7-3	NA	TRBJ2-5
TGTGCCAGCAGCTCCTCAGGGTTCGAGCAGTTCTTC	CASSSSGFEQFF	NA	TRBV7-9	NA	TRBJ2-1
TGTGCCAGCTCACCACGGGAGGGCGGCGGGACTGAAGCTTTCTTT	CASSPREGGGTEAFF	NA	TRBV18	NA	TRBJ1-1
TGTGCCAGCAGTGAAGCGTTGGAGGGCTACGAGCAGTACTTC	CASSEALEGYEQYF	once	TRBV6-1	NA	TRBJ2-7
TGTGCCAGCAGTTTCCCCCGGGGAGCTTTCTTT	CASSFPRGAFF	NA	TRBV28	NA	TRBJ1-1
TGTGCCAGCGGCCTCCGGGAGGGTTACATTCAGTACTTC	CASGLREGYIQYF	once	TRBV28	TRBD2	TRBJ2-4
TGTGCCAGCTCACCACTAGCGGATGAAAAACTGTTTTTT	CASSPLADEKLFF	NA	TRBV18	NA	TRBJ1-4
TGTGCCAGCAGCTTACAGCAGGGCAGCAATCAGCCCCAGCATTTT	CASSLQQGSNQPQHF	NA	TRBV7-2	NA	TRBJ1-5
TGCAGCGTGGCTGGACAGGGGAACACTGAAGCTTTCTTT	CSVAGQGNTEAFF	NA	TRBV29-1	TRBD1	TRBJ1-1
TGTGCCACCAGTGAAGTCGGACAGGGGCTGGGGGATGAGCAGTTCTTC	CATSEVGQGLGDEQFF	NA	TRBV24-1	TRBD1	TRBJ2-1
TGTGCCAGCAGTTACTCCGGGACTAGCGCGTACAATGAGCAGTTCTTC	CASSYSGTSAYNEQFF	NA	TRBV6-6	TRBD2	TRBJ2-1
TGTGCCAGCAAATGGGGGCGGCCCGCCGTGAACATTCAGTACTTC	CASKWGRPAVNIQYF	once	TRBV6-5	NA	TRBJ2-4
TGTGCCAGCAGTGACCCCCCCGGGGGGTTTGACGGCTACACCTTC	CASSDPPGGFDGYTF	NA	TRBV6-1	NA	TRBJ1-2
TGTGCCACCAGCAGAGAGAGGACGGGAGGGCGGACCGGGGAGCTGTTTTTT	CATSRERTGGRTGELFF	NA	TRBV15	TRBD2	TRBJ2-2
TGTGCCAGCAGTGGGGGACAGGAACGAGGAAACACCATATATTTT	CASSGGQERGNTIYF	NA	TRBV2	TRBD1	TRBJ1-3
TGTGCCAGCAGCACCCTGACAGGCATTAACTATGGCTACACCTTC	CASSTLTGINYGYTF	NA	TRBV28	NA	TRBJ1-2
TGTGCCAGCAGCGTAACAGGGAACTATGGCTACACCTTC	CASSVTGNYGYTF	NA	TRBV9	NA	TRBJ1-2
TGCGCCAGCAGCCTCACGGGGGTTAATTCACCCCTCCACTTT	CASSLTGVNSPLHF	NA	TRBV4-1	NA	TRBJ1-6
TGTGCCAGCATATCACCGGCGGGCTATGGCTACACCTTC	CASISPAGYGYTF	NA	TRBV28	NA	TRBJ1-2
TGTGCCAGCAGCTCAGGGAAAAGAACGGAGCAGTACTTC	CASSSGKRTEQYF	NA	TRBV7-6	NA	TRBJ2-7
TGTGCCAGCAGTCAGGGTGGGGGGTCCACTGAAGCTTTCTTT	CASSQGGGSTEAFF	once	TRBV28	NA	TRBJ1-1
TGTGCCACCAGCGAAGGACTAGTGGCCTCCTACGAGCAGTACTTC	CATSEGLVASYEQYF	NA	TRBV15	TRBD2	TRBJ2-7
TGTGCCAGCAGTTACGGAAGACTAGCGGGAGCTTACGAGCAGTACTTC	CASSYGRLAGAYEQYF	NA	TRBV28	TRBD2	TRBJ2-7
TGTGCCAGCAGCTTGAGGGGCGGCACCAGCTCCTACGAGCAGTACTTC	CASSLRGGTSSYEQYF	once	TRBV5-4	NA	TRBJ2-7
TGTGCCAGCAGTGTTTCCCCTCGGGGAACTGAAGCTTTCTTT	CASSVSPRGTEAFF	NA	TRBV6-4	NA	TRBJ1-1
TGCGCCAGCAGCCAAGATAGGACAAGCGGGAGCTGGACAGATACGCAGTATTTT	CASSQDRTSGSWTDTQYF	NA	TRBV4-3	TRBD2	TRBJ2-3
TGTGCCAGCTCACCCGACAGGGACTATGGCTACACCTTC	CASSPDRDYGYTF	NA	TRBV18	TRBD1	TRBJ1-2
TGTGCCAGCAGTTTAGGTTACTTAGGGGTCAGGGCGAATAGCAATCAGCCCCAGCATTTT	CASSLGYLGVRANSNQPQHF	NA	TRBV28	NA	TRBJ1-5
TGTGCCTGGAGTGGACAGAAGGAAAATCAGCCCCAGCATTTT	CAWSGQKENQPQHF	NA	TRBV30	NA	TRBJ1-5
TGTGCCAGCAGTTACACAGGGGTCGGCTTGCGTGGTGGCTACACCTTC	CASSYTGVGLRGGYTF	NA	TRBV6-5	TRBD1	TRBJ1-2
TGTGCCACCCGGCGAGGGGGAACTAATGAAAAACTGTTTTTT	CATRRGGTNEKLFF	NA	TRBV19	NA	TRBJ1-4
TGTGCCAGCAGCTTAAATTCTCGACAGCCTGGAAACACCATATATTTT	CASSLNSRQPGNTIYF	once	TRBV7-2	NA	TRBJ1-3
TGTGCCAGCAGCTTGGCCTTCGCCGGGACTGGCTATGGCTACACCTTC	CASSLAFAGTGYGYTF	NA	TRBV5-6	NA	TRBJ1-2
TGTGCCAGCAGCTTCGGCAGCAGCGACGAGCAGTACTTC	CASSFGSSDEQYF	NA	TRBV5-4	NA	TRBJ2-7
TGTGCCAGCAGCCAAGACACTGGGACAGGCTCTGGAAACACCATATATTTT	CASSQDTGTGSGNTIYF	NA	TRBV4-2	TRBD1	TRBJ1-3
TGTGCCAGCAACTCGGACAGGGCGACCTACGAGCAGTACTTC	CASNSDRATYEQYF	NA	TRBV2	TRBD1	TRBJ2-7
TGTGCCAGCTCCTCCTACGGGACAGGGCAGGGAGAGACCCAGTACTTC	CASSSYGTGQGETQYF	few	TRBV18	TRBD1	TRBJ2-5
TGTGCCAGCACCTTCCAGATGAACACTGAAGCTTTCTTT	CASTFQMNTEAFF	NA	TRBV12-3/TRBV12-4	NA	TRBJ1-1
TGTGCCAGCAGCCCCACCGGGGATACGCAGTATTTT	CASSPTGDTQYF	NA	TRBV28	NA	TRBJ2-3
TGTGCCAGTCGAGATACAGGTGTTAATCAGCCCCAGCATTTT	CASRDTGVNQPQHF	NA	TRBV19	NA	TRBJ1-5
TGCAGTGCTACTATCAATGAGCAGTTCTTC	CSATINEQFF	NA	TRBV20-1	NA	TRBJ2-1
TGTGCCAGCAGCTCGGGAGGTCTCTACAATGAGCAGTTCTTC	CASSSGGLYNEQFF	NA	TRBV7-3	TRBD2	TRBJ2-1
TGTGCCAGTAGACAGGTATCTAGCGCGAACACCGGGGAGCTGTTTTTT	CASRQVSSANTGELFF	NA	TRBV19	NA	TRBJ2-2